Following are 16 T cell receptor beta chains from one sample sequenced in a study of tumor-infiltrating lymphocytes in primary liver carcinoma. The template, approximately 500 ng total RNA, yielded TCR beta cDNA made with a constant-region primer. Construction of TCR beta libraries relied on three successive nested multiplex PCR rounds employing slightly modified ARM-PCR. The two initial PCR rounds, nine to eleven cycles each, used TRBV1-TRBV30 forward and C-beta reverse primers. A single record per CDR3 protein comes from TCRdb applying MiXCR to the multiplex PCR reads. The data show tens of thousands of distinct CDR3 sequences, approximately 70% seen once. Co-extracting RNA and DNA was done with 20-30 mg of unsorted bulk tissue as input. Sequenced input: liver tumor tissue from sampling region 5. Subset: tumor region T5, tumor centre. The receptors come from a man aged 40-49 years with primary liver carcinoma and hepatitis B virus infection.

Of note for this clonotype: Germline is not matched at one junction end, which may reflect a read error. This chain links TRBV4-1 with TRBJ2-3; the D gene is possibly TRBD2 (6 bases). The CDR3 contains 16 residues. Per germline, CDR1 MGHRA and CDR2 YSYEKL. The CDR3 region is CASSPEAGISNDTQYF. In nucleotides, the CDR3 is TGCGCCAGCAGCCCAGAGGCGGGGATAAGCAATGATACACAGTATTTT.

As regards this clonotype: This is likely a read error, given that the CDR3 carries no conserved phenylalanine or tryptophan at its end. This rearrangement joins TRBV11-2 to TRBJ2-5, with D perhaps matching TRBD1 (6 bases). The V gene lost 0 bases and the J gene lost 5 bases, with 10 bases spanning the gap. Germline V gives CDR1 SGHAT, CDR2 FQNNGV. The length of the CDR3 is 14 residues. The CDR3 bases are TGTGCCAGCAGCTTAGAAAGGGACACTGAGACCCAGTACCTC. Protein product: CASSLERDTETQYL.

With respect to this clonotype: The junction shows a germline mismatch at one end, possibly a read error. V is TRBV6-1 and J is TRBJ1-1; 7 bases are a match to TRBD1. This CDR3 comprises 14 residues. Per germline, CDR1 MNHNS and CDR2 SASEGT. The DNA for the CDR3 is TGTTCCAGCAGTGAATTGAACAGGGGAGATGAAGTTTTCTTT. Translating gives CSSSELNRGDEVFF.

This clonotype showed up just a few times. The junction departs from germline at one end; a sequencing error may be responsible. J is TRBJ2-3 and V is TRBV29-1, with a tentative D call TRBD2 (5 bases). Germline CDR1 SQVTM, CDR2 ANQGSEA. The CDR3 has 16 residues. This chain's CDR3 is CSVEDQSRRSADTQYF. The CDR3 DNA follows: TGTAGCGTTGAAGATCAGAGCAGGAGAAGTGCAGATACGCAGTATTTT.

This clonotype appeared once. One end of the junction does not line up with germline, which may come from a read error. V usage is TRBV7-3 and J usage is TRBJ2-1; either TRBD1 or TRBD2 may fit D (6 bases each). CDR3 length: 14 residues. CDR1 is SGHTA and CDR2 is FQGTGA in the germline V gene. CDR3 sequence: CARSPGGGPQTQFF. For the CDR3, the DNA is TGTGCCCGCAGTCCAGGAGGGGGTCCGCAGACCCAGTTCTTC.

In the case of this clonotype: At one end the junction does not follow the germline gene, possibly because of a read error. DNA for the CDR3: TGTGCCAGCAGTTACTCGAAGGCGGACAGGGCTGCCGAGGAGTACTTC. Translated: CASSYSKADRAAEEYF. V gene TRBV6-5 combines with J gene TRBJ2-7, with 8 bases identical to TRBD1. Germline V gene lookup returns CDR1 MNHEY and CDR2 SVGAGI. The CDR3 length is 16 residues.

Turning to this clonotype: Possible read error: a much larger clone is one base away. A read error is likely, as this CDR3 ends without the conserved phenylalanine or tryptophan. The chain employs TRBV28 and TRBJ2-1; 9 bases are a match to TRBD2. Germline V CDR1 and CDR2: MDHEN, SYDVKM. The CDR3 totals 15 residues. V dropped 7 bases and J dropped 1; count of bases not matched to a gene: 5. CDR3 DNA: TGTGCCAGCACCAAGCGGGAGGAATCCTACAATGAGCAGTTCATC. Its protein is CASTKREESYNEQFI.

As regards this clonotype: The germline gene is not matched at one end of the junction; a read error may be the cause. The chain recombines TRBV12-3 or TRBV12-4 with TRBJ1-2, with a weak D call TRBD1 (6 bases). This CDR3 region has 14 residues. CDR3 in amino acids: CASSSTGYGGSYTF. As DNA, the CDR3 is TGTGCAAGCAGTTCCACAGGGTACGGGGGTAGCTACACCTTC.

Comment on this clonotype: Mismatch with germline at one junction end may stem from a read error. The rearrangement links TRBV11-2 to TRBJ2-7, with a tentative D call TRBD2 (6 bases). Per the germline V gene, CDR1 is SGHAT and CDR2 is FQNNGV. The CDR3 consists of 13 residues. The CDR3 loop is CACSLSELAWQHF. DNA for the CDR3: TGTGCCTGCAGCTTAAGTGAGCTAGCGTGGCAGCACTTC.

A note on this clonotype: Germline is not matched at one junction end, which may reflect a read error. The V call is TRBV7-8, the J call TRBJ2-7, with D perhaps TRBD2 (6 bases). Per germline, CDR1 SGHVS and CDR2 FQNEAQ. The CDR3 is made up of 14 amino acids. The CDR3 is CANSFSGSSYEQYF. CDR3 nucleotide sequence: TGTGCCAACAGCTTTTCCGGGAGCTCCTACGAGCAGTACTTC.

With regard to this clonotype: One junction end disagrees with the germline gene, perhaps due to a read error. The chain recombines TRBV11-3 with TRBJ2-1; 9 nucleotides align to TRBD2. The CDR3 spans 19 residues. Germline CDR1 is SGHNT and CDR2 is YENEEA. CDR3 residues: CASSLDLYAGGQVYNEQFF. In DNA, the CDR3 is TGTGCCAGCAGCTTAGATCTCTATGCGGGGGGGCAGGTCTACAATGAGCAATTCTTC.

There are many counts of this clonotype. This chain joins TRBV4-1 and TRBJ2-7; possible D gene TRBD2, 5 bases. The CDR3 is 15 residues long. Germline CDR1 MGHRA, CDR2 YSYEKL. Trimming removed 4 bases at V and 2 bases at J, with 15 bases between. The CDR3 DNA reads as TGCGCCAGCAGCCCCGGGGATGGGTCTACCTACGAGCAGTACTTC. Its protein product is CASSPGDGSTYEQYF.

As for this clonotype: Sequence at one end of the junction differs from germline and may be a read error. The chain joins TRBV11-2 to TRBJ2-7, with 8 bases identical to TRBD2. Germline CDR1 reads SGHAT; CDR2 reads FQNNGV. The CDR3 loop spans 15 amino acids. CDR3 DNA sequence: TGTGCCAGCAGACATAGCGGGGCCAGCTCCTACGAGCAATACTTC. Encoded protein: CASRHSGASSYEQYF.

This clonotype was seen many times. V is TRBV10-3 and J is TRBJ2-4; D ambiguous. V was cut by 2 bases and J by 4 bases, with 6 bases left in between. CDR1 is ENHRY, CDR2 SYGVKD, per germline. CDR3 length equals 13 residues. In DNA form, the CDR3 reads TGTGCCATCAGTGAGCCAACTAAAAACATTCAGTACTTC. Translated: CAISEPTKNIQYF.

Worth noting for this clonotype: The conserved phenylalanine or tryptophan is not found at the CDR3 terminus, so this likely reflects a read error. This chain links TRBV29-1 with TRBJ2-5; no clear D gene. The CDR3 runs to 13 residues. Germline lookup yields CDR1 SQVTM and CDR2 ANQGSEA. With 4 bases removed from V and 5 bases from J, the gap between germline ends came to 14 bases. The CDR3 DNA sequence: TGCAGCGTTGGTGGGATGGCCGCCGAGACCCAGTACTTA. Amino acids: CSVGGMAAETQYL.

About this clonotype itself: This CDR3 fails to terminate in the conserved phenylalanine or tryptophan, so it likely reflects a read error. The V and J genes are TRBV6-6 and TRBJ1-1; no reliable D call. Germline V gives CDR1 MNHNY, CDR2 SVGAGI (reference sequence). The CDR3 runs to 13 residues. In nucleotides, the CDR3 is TGTGTCAGCAGGCAGAGCATGAACACTGAAGCTTTCTTA. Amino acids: CVSRQSMNTEAFL.